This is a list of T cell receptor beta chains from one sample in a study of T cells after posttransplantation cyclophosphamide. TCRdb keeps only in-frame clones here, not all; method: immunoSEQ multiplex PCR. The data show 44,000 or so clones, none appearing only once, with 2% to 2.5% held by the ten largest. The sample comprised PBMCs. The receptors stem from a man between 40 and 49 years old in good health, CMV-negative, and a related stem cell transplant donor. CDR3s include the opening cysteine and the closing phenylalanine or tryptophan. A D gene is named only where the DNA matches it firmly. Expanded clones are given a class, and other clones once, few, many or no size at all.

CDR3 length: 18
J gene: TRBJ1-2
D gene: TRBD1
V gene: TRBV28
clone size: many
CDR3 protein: CASSSRTGGAHGGYGYTF
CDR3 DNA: TGTGCCAGCAGTTCCCGGACAGGGGGTGCCCACGGTGGCTATGGCTACACCTTC

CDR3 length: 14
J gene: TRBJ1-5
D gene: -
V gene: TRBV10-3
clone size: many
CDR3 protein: CAISTGFSNQPQHF
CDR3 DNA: TGTGCCATCAGTACAGGGTTTAGCAATCAGCCCCAGCATTTT

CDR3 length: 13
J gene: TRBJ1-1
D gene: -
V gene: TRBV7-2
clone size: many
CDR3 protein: CASSVTENTEAFF
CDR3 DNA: TGTGCCAGCAGCGTCACAGAGAACACTGAAGCTTTCTTT

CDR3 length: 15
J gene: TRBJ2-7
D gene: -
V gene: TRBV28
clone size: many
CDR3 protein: CASTTQGGVGYEQYF
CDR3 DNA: TGTGCCAGCACGACGCAGGGTGGTGTGGGCTACGAGCAGTACTTC

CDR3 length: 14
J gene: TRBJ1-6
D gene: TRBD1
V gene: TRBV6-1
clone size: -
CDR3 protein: CASSDGTDNSPLHF
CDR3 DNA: TGTGCCAGCAGTGACGGGACAGATAATTCACCCCTCCACTTT

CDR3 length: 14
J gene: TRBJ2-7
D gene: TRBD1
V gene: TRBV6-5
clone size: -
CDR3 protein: CASSESDRVYEQYF
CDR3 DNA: TGTGCCAGCAGTGAATCGGACAGGGTATACGAGCAGTACTTC

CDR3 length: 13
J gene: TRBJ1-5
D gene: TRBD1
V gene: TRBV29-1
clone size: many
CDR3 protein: CSAGQGLHQPQHF
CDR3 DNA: TGCAGCGCGGGACAGGGCCTACATCAGCCCCAGCATTTT

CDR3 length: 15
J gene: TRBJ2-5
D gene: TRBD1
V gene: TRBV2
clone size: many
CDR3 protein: CASSSYRGGQETQYF
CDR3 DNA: TGTGCCAGCAGTAGTTACAGGGGCGGCCAAGAGACCCAGTACTTC

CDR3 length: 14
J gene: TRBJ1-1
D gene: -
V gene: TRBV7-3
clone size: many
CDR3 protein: CASSLLDSRTEAFF
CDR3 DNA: TGTGCCAGCAGCCTACTTGACTCGAGGACTGAAGCTTTCTTT

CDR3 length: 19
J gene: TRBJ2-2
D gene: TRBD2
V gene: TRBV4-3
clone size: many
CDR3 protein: CASSQGWFGGNTNTGELFF
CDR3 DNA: TGCGCCAGCAGCCAAGGTTGGTTCGGGGGGAACACGAACACCGGGGAGCTGTTTTTT

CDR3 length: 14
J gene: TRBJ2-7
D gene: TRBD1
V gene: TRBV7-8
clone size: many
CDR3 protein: CASRRGQGGYEQYF
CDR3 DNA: TGTGCCAGTCGGAGGGGACAGGGGGGCTACGAGCAGTACTTC

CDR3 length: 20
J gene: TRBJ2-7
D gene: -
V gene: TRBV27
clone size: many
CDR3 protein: CASSLSSRARSSGFSYEQYF
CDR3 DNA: TGTGCCAGCAGTTTATCATCCAGGGCTAGGAGTAGCGGCTTCTCCTACGAGCAGTACTTC

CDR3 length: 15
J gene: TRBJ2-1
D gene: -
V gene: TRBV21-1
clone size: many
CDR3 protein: CASSTRSTNYNEQFF
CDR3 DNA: TGTGCCAGCAGCACTCGATCGACTAACTACAATGAGCAGTTCTTC

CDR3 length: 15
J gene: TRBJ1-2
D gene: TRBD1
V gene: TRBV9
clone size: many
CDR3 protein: CASSASNRGPYGYTF
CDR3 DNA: TGTGCCAGCAGCGCCTCGAACAGGGGGCCCTATGGCTACACCTTC

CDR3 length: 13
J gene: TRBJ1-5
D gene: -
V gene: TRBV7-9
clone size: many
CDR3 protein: CASKELGNQPQHF
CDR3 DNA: TGTGCCAGCAAAGAGCTGGGCAATCAGCCCCAGCATTTT

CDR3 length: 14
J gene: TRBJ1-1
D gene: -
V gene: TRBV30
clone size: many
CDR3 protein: CAWKLGQSNTEAFF
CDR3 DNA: TGTGCCTGGAAACTCGGACAGTCGAACACTGAAGCTTTCTTT

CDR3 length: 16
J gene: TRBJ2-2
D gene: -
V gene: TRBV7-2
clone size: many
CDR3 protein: CASSLRAGIVAGELFF
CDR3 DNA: TGTGCCAGCAGCTTAAGGGCAGGGATTGTGGCCGGGGAGCTGTTTTTT

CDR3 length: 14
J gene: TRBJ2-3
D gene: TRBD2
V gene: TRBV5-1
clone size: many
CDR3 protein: CASSLAESTDTQYF
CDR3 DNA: TGCGCCAGCTCCCTAGCGGAAAGCACAGATACGCAGTATTTT

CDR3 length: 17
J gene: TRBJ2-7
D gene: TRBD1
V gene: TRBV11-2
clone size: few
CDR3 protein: CASSKDRARIFTYEQYF
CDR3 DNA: TGTGCCAGCAGCAAAGACAGGGCCAGAATTTTTACCTACGAGCAGTACTTC

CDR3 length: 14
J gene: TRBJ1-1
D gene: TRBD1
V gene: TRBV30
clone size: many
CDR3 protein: CAWEGADSNTEAFF
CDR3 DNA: TGTGCCTGGGAGGGGGCGGACTCGAACACTGAAGCTTTCTTT

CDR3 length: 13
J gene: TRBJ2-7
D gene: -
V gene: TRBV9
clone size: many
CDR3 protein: CASSRGQSYEQYF
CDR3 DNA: TGTGCCAGCAGCCGGGGACAATCCTACGAGCAGTACTTC

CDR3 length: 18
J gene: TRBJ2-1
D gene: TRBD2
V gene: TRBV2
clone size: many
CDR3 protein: CASSESLVAGSSYNEQFF
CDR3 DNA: TGTGCCAGCAGTGAATCCCTAGTAGCGGGATCCTCCTACAATGAGCAGTTCTTC

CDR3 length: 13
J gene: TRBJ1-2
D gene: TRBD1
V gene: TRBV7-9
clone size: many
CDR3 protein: CASSLGQDYGYTF
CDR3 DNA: TGTGCCAGCAGCCTCGGACAGGACTATGGCTACACCTTC

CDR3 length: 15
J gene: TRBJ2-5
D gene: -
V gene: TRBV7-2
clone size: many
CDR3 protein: CASNLEAGRGETQYF
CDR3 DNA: TGTGCCAGCAACCTTGAAGCGGGGAGGGGGGAGACCCAGTACTTC

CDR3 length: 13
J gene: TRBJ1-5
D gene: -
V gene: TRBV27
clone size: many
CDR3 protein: CASSLTVNQPQHF
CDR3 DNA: TGTGCCAGCAGTTTGACAGTCAATCAGCCCCAGCATTTT

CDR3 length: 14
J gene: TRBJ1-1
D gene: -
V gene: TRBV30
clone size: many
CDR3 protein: CAWSDPRMNTEAFF
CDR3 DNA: TGTGCCTGGAGTGATCCGAGAATGAACACTGAAGCTTTCTTT

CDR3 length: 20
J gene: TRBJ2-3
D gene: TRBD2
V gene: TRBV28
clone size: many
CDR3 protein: CASSPYIAGAGFLGTDTQYF
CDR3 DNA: TGTGCCAGCAGTCCTTACATAGCGGGAGCGGGTTTTCTCGGCACAGATACGCAGTATTTT

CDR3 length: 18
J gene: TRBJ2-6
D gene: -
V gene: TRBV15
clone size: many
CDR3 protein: CATSREPLSYSGANVLTF
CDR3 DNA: TGTGCCACCAGCAGAGAACCTTTAAGCTACTCTGGGGCCAACGTCCTGACTTTC

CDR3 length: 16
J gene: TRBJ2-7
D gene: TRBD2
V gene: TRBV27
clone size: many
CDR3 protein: CASNPKLAGGPYEQYF
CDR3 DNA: TGTGCCAGCAACCCCAAGCTAGCGGGAGGGCCCTACGAGCAGTACTTC

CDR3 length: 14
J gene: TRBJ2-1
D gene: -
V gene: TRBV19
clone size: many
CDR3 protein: CASSPPTVYNEQFF
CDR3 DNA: TGTGCCAGTAGTCCGCCGACAGTTTACAATGAGCAGTTCTTC

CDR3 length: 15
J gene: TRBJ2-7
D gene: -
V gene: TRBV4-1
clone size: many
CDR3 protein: CASSQTPGHIYEQYF
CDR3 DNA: TGCGCCAGCAGCCAAACTCCGGGACACATATACGAGCAGTACTTC

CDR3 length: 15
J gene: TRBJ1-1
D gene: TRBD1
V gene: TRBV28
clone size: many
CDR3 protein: CASTLLQGAGTEAFF
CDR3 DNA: TGTGCCAGCACCTTACTACAGGGGGCGGGCACTGAAGCTTTCTTT

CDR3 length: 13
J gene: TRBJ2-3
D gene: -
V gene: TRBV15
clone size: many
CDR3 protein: CATSGRDTDTQYF
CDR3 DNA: TGTGCCACCAGCGGGCGGGACACAGATACGCAGTATTTT

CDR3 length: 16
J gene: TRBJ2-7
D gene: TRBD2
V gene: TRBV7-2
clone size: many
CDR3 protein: CASSLDGGRFSYEQYF
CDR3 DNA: TGTGCCAGCAGCTTAGACGGCGGGAGGTTCTCCTACGAGCAGTACTTC